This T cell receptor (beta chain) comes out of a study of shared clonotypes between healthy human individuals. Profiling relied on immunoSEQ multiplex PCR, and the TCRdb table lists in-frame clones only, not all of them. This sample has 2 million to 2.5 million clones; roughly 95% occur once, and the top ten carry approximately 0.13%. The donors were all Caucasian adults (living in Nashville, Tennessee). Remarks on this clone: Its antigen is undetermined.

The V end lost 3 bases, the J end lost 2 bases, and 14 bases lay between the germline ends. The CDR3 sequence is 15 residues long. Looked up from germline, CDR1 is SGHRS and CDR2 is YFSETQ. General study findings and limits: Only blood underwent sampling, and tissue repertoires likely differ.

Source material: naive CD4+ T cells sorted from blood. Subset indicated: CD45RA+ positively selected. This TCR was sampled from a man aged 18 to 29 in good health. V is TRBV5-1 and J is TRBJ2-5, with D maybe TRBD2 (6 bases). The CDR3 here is CASSSYRGFQETQYF. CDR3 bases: TGCGCCAGCAGCTCCTATCGGGGGTTTCAAGAGACCCAGTACTTC.